This is a list of T cell receptor beta chains from one sample in a study of CD8+CD57+ T cells in acquired aplastic anemia. TCRdb re-called the reads through MiXCR, storing one row per CDR3 protein. The data show 200,000 or so distinct CDR3 sequences, 64% seen once. Material: sorted CD4+, CD8+, or CD8+CD57+ T cells (not recorded which) from PBMCs. The source is a human donor with severe aplastic anemia or a healthy control (not recorded which). Each CDR3 is given with its conserved first and last residue. D genes are given only for firm matches. Rows give clone size only sometimes, using once, few, many, or a class for an expanded clone.

TRBV19	NA	NA	TRBJ1-1	TGTGCCAGTAGTTTCCAACAGGGACTAGGCACTGAAGCTTTCTTT	CASSFQQGLGTEAFF
TRBV19	TRBD2	NA	TRBJ2-6	TGTGCCAGTAGTATCGGGGGGAGCTCTGGGGCCAACGTCCTGACTTTC	CASSIGGSSGANVLTF
TRBV15	TRBD1	NA	TRBJ2-2	TGTGCCACCAGCAGAGACCAGACAGGGGTCGGGGAGCTGTTTTTT	CATSRDQTGVGELFF
TRBV29-1	NA	NA	TRBJ1-1	TGCAGCGTTGAAGATCTGCACGCCACTGAAGCTTTCTTT	CSVEDLHATEAFF
TRBV29-1	TRBD1	NA	TRBJ2-7	TGCAGCGCGCCGGGACAGGGCCACTACGAGCAGTACTTC	CSAPGQGHYEQYF
TRBV20-1	TRBD1	NA	TRBJ1-2	TGCAGTGCTAGACGATGGACAGGGGGCTATGGCTACACCTTC	CSARRWTGGYGYTF
TRBV3-1	NA	many	TRBJ1-6	TGTGCCAGCAGCCAAGATCATGATGATTCACCCCTCCACTTT	CASSQDHDDSPLHF
TRBV4-1	NA	many	TRBJ1-2	TGCGCCAGCAGCCCAGACGCAGGATCTGGTGGCTACACCTTC	CASSPDAGSGGYTF
TRBV2	TRBD2	once	TRBJ2-7	TGTGCCAGCAGAGGTCTAGCGGTATACGAGCAGTACTTC	CASRGLAVYEQYF
TRBV5-6	TRBD2	NA	TRBJ2-5	TGTGCCAGCAGCTTGGCCGGGGGGGGTGAAGAGACCCAGTACTTC	CASSLAGGGEETQYF
TRBV5-1	TRBD1	many	TRBJ1-2	TGCGCCAGCAGCTTGACCCGGGACAGGGGATATGGCTACACCTTC	CASSLTRDRGYGYTF
TRBV5-8	NA	NA	TRBJ1-2	TGTGCCAGCAGCCCACGCGATGGTTCCTATGGCTACACCTTC	CASSPRDGSYGYTF
TRBV2	NA	NA	TRBJ2-7	TGTGCCAGCATAGTAGGGTCCTCGGGAGAGCAGTACTTC	CASIVGSSGEQYF
TRBV6-1	NA	many	TRBJ1-1	TGTGCCAGCAGTGGAGGAGGGGCTGAAGCTTTCTTT	CASSGGGAEAFF
TRBV18	NA	NA	TRBJ1-1	TGTGCCAGCTCACCAAGAGGGACAAACACTGAAGCTTTCTTT	CASSPRGTNTEAFF
TRBV7-8	NA	NA	TRBJ1-1	TGTGCCAGCAGCCAAGGACTAGCGGGGCCTACTGAAGCTTTCTTT	CASSQGLAGPTEAFF
TRBV15	TRBD1	few	TRBJ2-7	TGTGCCACCAGCCCGACGACGGCCGGGACAGGGGGATTACCAGCCTACGAGCAGTACTTC	CATSPTTAGTGGLPAYEQYF
TRBV3-1	NA	NA	TRBJ2-5	TGTGCCAGCAGCTGGAGGGGGCCTAGCGGAGAGACCCAGTACTTC	CASSWRGPSGETQYF
TRBV20-1	NA	NA	TRBJ2-5	TGCAGTGCTAGAGGTTCTCACAGGCAAGAGACCCAGTACTTC	CSARGSHRQETQYF
TRBV7-2	NA	many	TRBJ2-5	TGTGCCAGCAGCCCCCGGACAACCCAAGAGACCCAGTACTTC	CASSPRTTQETQYF
TRBV6-5	TRBD1	once	TRBJ1-4	TGTGCCAGCAGCCAGGGGGGGGGCAGTGGGGAAAAACTGTTTTTT	CASSQGGGSGEKLFF
TRBV6-1	NA	many	TRBJ2-2	TGTGCCAGCAGTGAAGGGAACCGGGATTCGGAGCTGTTTTTT	CASSEGNRDSELFF
TRBV15	TRBD2	few	TRBJ2-1	TGTGCCACCAGCGACAGCGGGAGTACAGATGAGCAGTTCTTC	CATSDSGSTDEQFF
TRBV19	TRBD1	few	TRBJ1-2	TGTGCCAGTACGCAGGGGGTCTATGGCTACACCTTC	CASTQGVYGYTF
TRBV20-1	TRBD2	NA	TRBJ2-1	TGCAGTGCTAGAGGAGGGAAAGGACTAGCGGGCGATGAGCAGTTCTTC	CSARGGKGLAGDEQFF
TRBV24-1	NA	NA	TRBJ1-2	TGTGCCTCCGAGGGGGGCGGGGGCTACACCTTC	CASEGGGGYTF
TRBV20-1	TRBD2	many	TRBJ2-2	TGCAGTGCTAGAGCACTAGCGGGGAACACCGGGGAGCTGTTTTTT	CSARALAGNTGELFF
TRBV6-6	NA	NA	TRBJ1-6	TGTGCCAGCAGTTACCCCGACCTCCAGAGGGGACATTCACCCCTCCACTTT	CASSYPDLQRGHSPLHF
TRBV7-9	NA	few	TRBJ1-6	TGTGCCAGCAGCTTAAGGCAAAGGTCACCCCTCCACTTT	CASSLRQRSPLHF
TRBV5-5	NA	NA	TRBJ2-7	TGTGCCAGCAGCTTGTGGGACGAGGCCTACGAGCAGTACTTC	CASSLWDEAYEQYF
TRBV7-2	NA	few	TRBJ1-1	TGTGCCAGCAGCTTAGCGCACCCAGGATTCATGAACACTGAAGCTTTCTTT	CASSLAHPGFMNTEAFF
TRBV7-3	NA	NA	TRBJ2-7	TGTGCCAGCAGCTTGACAGTGCAGGGCGAGCAGTACTTC	CASSLTVQGEQYF
TRBV11-2	TRBD1	NA	TRBJ1-2	TGTGCCAGCAGCTTGGACAGGGTAAATGGCTACACCTTC	CASSLDRVNGYTF
TRBV7-9	TRBD1	NA	TRBJ1-2	TGTGCCAGCAGCTTGGCCTTACAGGGGGCCGATGGCTACACCTTC	CASSLALQGADGYTF
TRBV10-3	TRBD1	NA	TRBJ2-1	TGTGCCATCACTCGAGGGGGCCACAATGAGCAGTTCTTC	CAITRGGHNEQFF
TRBV9	NA	many	TRBJ2-7	TGTGCCAGCAGCGCCGGACAGTCATCCTACGAGCAGTACTTC	CASSAGQSSYEQYF
TRBV9	NA	many	TRBJ2-5	TGTGCCAGCAGCGTAGTCTCCGGGGTAGCCCAAGAGACCCAGTACTTC	CASSVVSGVAQETQYF
TRBV20-1	NA	NA	TRBJ2-1	TGCAGTGCTAGACCACCCGTGACTAGGGGTGATGAGCAGTTCTTC	CSARPPVTRGDEQFF
TRBV9	NA	few	TRBJ2-5	TGTGCCAGCAGCTGGAGTACGGAGACCCAGTACTTC	CASSWSTETQYF
TRBV2	NA	many	TRBJ2-7	TGTGCCAGCAGTGAATACACCTTTAGCTACGAGCAGTACTTC	CASSEYTFSYEQYF
TRBV7-9	TRBD2	few	TRBJ2-5	TGTGCCAGCAGCCCAGGGGGACTAGCGGGGGAGACCCAGTACTTC	CASSPGGLAGETQYF
TRBV5-1	NA	NA	TRBJ2-1	TGCGCCAGCAGCTTGGAGGGGAGTTGGGATGAGCAGTTCTTC	CASSLEGSWDEQFF
TRBV6-5	TRBD1	many	TRBJ2-1	TGTGCCAGCAGGCAGCCGGGACAGAATGAGCAGTTCTTC	CASRQPGQNEQFF
TRBV9	NA	NA	TRBJ2-2	TGTGCCAGCAGCCTCCGACAGGTCGTGAACACCGGGGAGCTGTTTTTT	CASSLRQVVNTGELFF
TRBV6-5	NA	NA	TRBJ2-5	TGTGCCAGCAGTCACTCTACGGGCCCAGAGACCCAGTACTTC	CASSHSTGPETQYF
TRBV20-1	TRBD1	NA	TRBJ1-2	TGCAGTGCTCGAACAGGGGCCCACTATGGCTACACCTTC	CSARTGAHYGYTF
TRBV29-1	TRBD1	NA	TRBJ2-1	TGCAGCGCCGCCCCCGGGACAGGGTTCCCGAGCTCCTACAATGAGCAGTTCTTC	CSAAPGTGFPSSYNEQFF
TRBV25-1	TRBD1	many	TRBJ2-7	TGTGCCAGCAGGTTCGATTTCGGGACAGATGAGCAGTACTTC	CASRFDFGTDEQYF
TRBV20-1	TRBD1	NA	TRBJ1-6	TGCAGTGCTAGATCCCCGGGACAGGGGAATTCACCCCTCCACTTT	CSARSPGQGNSPLHF
TRBV19	NA	NA	TRBJ1-2	TGTGCCAGTAGTAAGGATTACTATGGCTACACCTTC	CASSKDYYGYTF
TRBV7-3	NA	NA	TRBJ2-1	TGTGCCAGCAGAACAAGTCGGGGTGTCTACAATGAGCAGTTCTTC	CASRTSRGVYNEQFF
TRBV24-1	NA	few	TRBJ2-7	TGTGCCACCAGTGATTCTCCGTGCTCCTACGAGCAGTACTTC	CATSDSPCSYEQYF
TRBV10-3	NA	NA	TRBJ2-3	TGTGCCACCAGAGGGGACACAGATACGCAGTATTTT	CATRGDTDTQYF
TRBV24-1	NA	once	TRBJ1-4	TGTGCCACCAGTGACCCCGGGACGGACAATGAAAAACTGTTTTTT	CATSDPGTDNEKLFF